These 32 T cell receptor beta chains share one sample of origin, sequenced in a study of blood T cell repertoires in COVID-19. The method was immunoSEQ multiplex PCR; TCRdb's version includes in-frame clones alone and lacks a portion of them. The table shows roughly 260,000 clones, with more than 80% occurring only once. Specimen: peripheral blood. These receptors originate from a woman in her thirties or forties with acute or convalescent COVID-19.

The chain couples TRBV11-2 to TRBJ2-3; 7 positions agree with TRBD2. V was pared by 3 bases and J by 1 base, with 4 bases of the junction left unmatched. There are 15 residues in the CDR3. The germline gives CDR1 SGHAT, CDR2 FQNNGV. The CDR3 DNA sequence: TGTGCCAGCAGCTTGGGGGAGGGACGCACAGATACGCAGTATTTT. Its translation: CASSLGEGRTDTQYF.

The chain carries TRBV15 and TRBJ1-4; possible D gene TRBD1, 5 bases. Trimming removed 8 bases from V and 8 bases from J, with 21 bases in between. The CDR3 is 15 residues long. Germline V gives CDR1 LNHNV, CDR2 YYDKDF (reference sequence). The CDR3 nucleotides are TGTGCCACCGCAAGGTCTCAGGGCTTGGGGGAAAAACTGTTTTTT. The encoded protein is CATARSQGLGEKLFF.

The chain links TRBV7-6 to TRBJ1-1; 9 nucleotides agree with TRBD1. CDR1 and CDR2 (germline): SGHVS, FNYEAQ. The junction had 12 bases not matched to a gene; V was cut back by 3 bases and J by 1 base. The CDR3 is made up of 18 amino acids. The CDR3, as DNA: TGTGCCAGCAGCTTTGAAACCGGGACAGGGCTTCCGAACACTGAAGCTTTCTTT. Its protein product is CASSFETGTGLPNTEAFF.

V is TRBV9 and J is TRBJ2-3; 11 bases agree with TRBD2. J was trimmed by 1 base and V by 6 bases; bases with no gene match: 7. The CDR3 contains 16 residues. The V gene's germline CDR1 is SGDLS and CDR2 YYNGEE. The CDR3 loop is CASTEGSGGGTDTQYF. The CDR3 bases are TGTGCCAGCACTGAGGGTAGCGGGGGGGGCACAGATACGCAGTATTTT.

The chain carries TRBV9 and TRBJ1-1; D call uncertain. Germline V gene lookup returns CDR1 SGDLS and CDR2 YYNGEE. Trimming stripped 0 bases from V and 5 bases from J, with 8 bases between. The CDR3 has 13 amino acids. The CDR3 nucleotides read TGTGCCAGCAGCGTAGATGGAGGGACTGAAGCTTTCTTT. Its translation: CASSVDGGTEAFF.

The J gene is TRBJ1-2, the V gene TRBV25-1; TRBD1 agrees at 8 bases. V gave up 2 bases and J gave up 8 bases; unmatched junction bases: 10. The CDR3 totals 15 residues. Germline V gene sequence: CDR1 MGHDK, CDR2 SYGVNS. This CDR3 reads CASSEVVRGLEGYTF. The DNA of the CDR3 is TGTGCCAGCAGTGAAGTAGTCAGGGGGCTTGAAGGCTACACCTTC.

This clone was detected only once. This chain joins TRBV5-4 and TRBJ2-3; 11 bases map to TRBD1. Germline V lookup: CDR1 SGHNT, CDR2 YYREEE (reference sequence). This CDR3 is 14 amino acids long. Unmatched junction bases numbered 7, after V lost 4 bases and J lost 9 bases. The CDR3 nucleotides read TGTGCCAGCAGCCGGGGACAGGGGGTTGAGACGCAGTATTTT. It specifies CASSRGQGVETQYF.

J is TRBJ2-3 and V is TRBV11-2; TRBD2 agrees at 7 bases. CDR1 and CDR2 (germline): SGHAT, FQNNGV. The CDR3 runs to 13 residues. V trimming: 6 bases; J trimming: 2 bases; junction bases outside the gene matches: 2. The CDR3 nucleotides are TGTGCCAGCAGGGGGGGGAACACAGATACGCAGTATTTT. The encoded protein is CASRGGNTDTQYF.

A single count supports this clone. The V gene is TRBV27, the J gene TRBJ1-6; weak D call: TRBD1 (5 bases). Germline-derived CDR1 and CDR2 are MNHEY and SMNVEV (reference sequence). V lost 2 bases and J 7 bases, leaving 12 bases between the germline ends. The length of the CDR3 is 15 residues. Here the CDR3 reads CASSLETGGNSPLHF. CDR3 nucleotide sequence: TGTGCCAGCAGTTTAGAAACGGGGGGGAATTCACCCCTCCACTTT.

The chain links TRBV4-1 to TRBJ2-1; 11 nucleotides match TRBD2. Germline CDR1 is MGHRA and CDR2 is YSYEKL. The CDR3 is made up of 16 amino acids. Trimming at V came to 4 bases and at J to 3 bases, leaving 5 bases not matched to a gene. Written as DNA, the CDR3 is TGCGCCAGCAGCCTACCAACTAGCGGGGGCTACAATGAGCAGTTCTTC. Residues: CASSLPTSGGYNEQFF.

This rearrangement joins TRBV10-3 to TRBJ1-2; 7 nucleotides align to TRBD1. Germline CDR1 and CDR2: ENHRY and SYGVKD. After removal of 5 bases from V and 6 bases from J, the junction contained 9 bases not matched to a gene. The CDR3 is made up of 14 amino acids. The DNA of the CDR3 is TGTGCCATCAGTTATACAGGGGAGAGTGATGGCTACACCTTC. This gives the protein CAISYTGESDGYTF.

This chain connects TRBV2 to TRBJ1-1; 7 positions match TRBD1. Trimming at V came to 6 bases and at J to 3 bases, leaving 4 bases not matched to a gene. CDR1 and CDR2 (germline): SNHLY, FYNNEI. The CDR3 is 13 residues long. The CDR3 sequence: CASSRQGYTEAFF. CDR3 coding DNA: TGTGCCAGCAGCCGACAGGGATACACTGAAGCTTTCTTT.

The chain couples TRBV5-5 to TRBJ1-5; D unresolved. The CDR3 is 16 amino acids. The germline V and J ends were trimmed by 1 base and 0 bases, with 11 bases remaining between them. The germline V gene has CDR1 SGHKS and CDR2 YYEKEE (reference sequence). CDR3 sequence (DNA): TGTGCCAGCAGCTTGTCGGCGGTGAATAGCAATCAGCCCCAGCATTTT. Translating gives CASSLSAVNSNQPQHF.

V and J are TRBV27 and TRBJ1-2, with D uncertain. V was trimmed by 3 bases and J by 5 bases, leaving 13 bases between them. The CDR3 is 14 residues long. Per germline, CDR1 MNHEY and CDR2 SMNVEV (reference sequence). Here the CDR3 reads CASSFGSLGYGYTF. The CDR3 DNA is TGTGCCAGCAGTTTCGGTAGCCTTGGTTATGGCTACACCTTC.

The rearrangement uses TRBV7-9 and TRBJ1-5; D call uncertain. Germline V gene lookup returns CDR1 SEHNR and CDR2 FQNEAQ (reference sequence). This CDR3 has 14 amino acids. V lost 5 bases, J lost 0 bases, and 8 bases lay in between. CDR3 sequence reads: CASSVSGSNQPQHF. CDR3 nucleotides: TGTGCCAGCAGCGTTAGTGGTAGCAATCAGCCCCAGCATTTT.

This rearrangement joins TRBV7-2 to TRBJ2-5, with no clear D. CDR1 SGHTA and CDR2 FQGNSA come from the germline V gene. The CDR3 covers 15 residues. Trimming cost V 5 bases and J 4 bases, with 17 bases left between them. The CDR3 nucleotides are TGTGCCAGCAGCCCCAGAGCTTCGCGAGGAGAGACCCAGTACTTC. This codes for CASSPRASRGETQYF.

The V and J genes are TRBV7-9 and TRBJ1-1, with no clear D. The germline V and J ends were trimmed by 7 bases and 0 bases, with 6 bases remaining between them. The CDR3 loop spans 12 amino acids. Germline V gives CDR1 SEHNR, CDR2 FQNEAQ (reference sequence). The CDR3 region is CASIQMNTEAFF. The DNA of the CDR3 is TGTGCCAGCATCCAAATGAACACTGAAGCTTTCTTT.

V is TRBV19 and J is TRBJ2-1, with D possibly TRBD1 on 6 matching bases. Germline values: CDR1 LNHDA, CDR2 SQIVND (reference sequence). The CDR3 contains 15 residues. V was trimmed by 2 bases and J by 6 bases, leaving 14 bases between them. CDR3 DNA: TGTGCCAGTAGTATAAATCCAGGGGAGCGCAATGAGCAGTTCTTC. Encoded protein: CASSINPGERNEQFF.

This chain links TRBV6-4 with TRBJ1-5, with 9 bases identical to TRBD1. Germline-derived CDR1 and CDR2 are MRHNA and SNTAGT. The CDR3 is 16 amino acids. Unmatched junction bases numbered 3, after V lost 3 bases and J lost 0 bases. CDR3 in amino acids: CASSERQGDSNQPQHF. The DNA for the CDR3 is TGTGCCAGCAGTGAAAGACAGGGGGATAGCAATCAGCCCCAGCATTTT.

V usage is TRBV30 and J usage is TRBJ1-6; D perhaps matches TRBD1 (5 bases). V shed 0 bases and J shed 6 bases, with 12 bases lying between them. The germline V gene has CDR1 GTSNPN and CDR2 SVGIG (reference sequence). The CDR3 spans 15 residues. The CDR3 nucleotides are TGTGCCTGGAGTGTACGGAGGGGTGGTAATTCACCCCTCCACTTT. This sequence encodes CAWSVRRGGNSPLHF.

This sequence joins TRBV3-1 (or the pseudogene TRBV3-2) and TRBJ2-1, with D tentatively TRBD1 (6 bases). In germline, CDR1 is LGHDT, CDR2 YNNKEL (reference sequence). Trimming took off 7 bases at V and 1 base at J, with 14 bases between the two ends. The length of the CDR3 is 15 residues. DNA for the CDR3: TGTGCCAGCAATTCACAGGGTGGGTCCTACAATGAGCAGTTCTTC. This translates into CASNSQGGSYNEQFF.

The genes are TRBV2 and TRBJ1-2; tentatively, D is TRBD1 (5 bases). Germline CDR1 SNHLY, CDR2 FYNNEI. Trimming pared 4 bases from V and 7 bases from J, leaving 13 bases between. The CDR3 extends over 13 amino acids. For the CDR3, the DNA is TGTGCCAGCAGTGTACAAGGGGTCAGTGGCTACACCTTC. It translates to CASSVQGVSGYTF.

This clone was counted a single time. A much larger clone lies one base from this, so it may be a read error. This sample also contains other DNA sequences that code for the same CDR3. The chain has TRBV19 and TRBJ1-1; a weak D match, TRBD1 (6 bases). The CDR3 has 14 amino acids. CDR1 is LNHDA and CDR2 is SQIVND in the germline V gene (reference sequence). The V gene lost 1 base and the J gene lost 0 bases, with 6 bases spanning the gap. This chain's CDR3 is CASSIGGLNTEAFF. CDR3 nucleotides: TGTGCCAGTAGTATAGGGGGGCTGAACACTGAAGCTTTCTTT.

There are a few counts of this clone. This chain joins TRBV1 and TRBJ1-1; TRBD1, the table's D call, was not compared with the DNA. TRBV1 is given as a pseudogene. The CDR3 loop spans 14 amino acids. The CDR3 nucleotides are TGCACCAGCAGCTTATTACAGGAGAACACTGAAGCTTTCTTT. Its protein product is CTSSLLQENTEAFF.

The chain has TRBV30 and TRBJ1-4; TRBD1 might be the D (5 bases). The V and J ends lost 3 bases and 7 bases respectively, with 15 bases between them. This CDR3 is 14 amino acids long. Germline CDR1 GTSNPN, CDR2 SVGIG (reference sequence). In nucleotides, the CDR3 is TGTGCCTGGAGCGCCCCGGGGGTTTCTGAAAAACTGTTTTTT. Translated: CAWSAPGVSEKLFF.

This clone has just one count. The rearrangement joins TRBV3-1 (or the pseudogene TRBV3-2) to TRBJ2-3; 8 nucleotides line up with TRBD2. This CDR3 region has 17 residues. After removal of 4 bases from V and 5 bases from J, the junction contained 14 bases not matched to a gene. Germline CDR1 and CDR2: LGHDT and YNNKEL (reference sequence). CDR3 nucleotides: TGTGCCAGCAGCCCACCTACTGGCGGGGGGCGATTAGATACGCAGTATTTT. Translation: CASSPPTGGGRLDTQYF.

This chain connects TRBV30 to TRBJ1-1; no clear D. Between the trimmed V and J ends, which lost 5 bases and 5 bases, there was a span of 6 bases. The CDR3 sequence is 10 residues long. Looked up from germline, CDR1 is GTSNPN and CDR2 is SVGIG (reference sequence). This CDR3 reads CAWGRTEAFF. CDR3 nucleotides: TGTGCCTGGGGGCGTACTGAAGCTTTCTTT.

The rearrangement links TRBV9 to TRBJ2-1; a weak D match, TRBD2 (5 bases). V lost 4 bases and J lost 8, with 16 bases in between. The CDR3 runs to 14 residues. Germline CDR1 reads SGDLS; CDR2 reads YYNGEE. Here the CDR3 DNA reads TGTGCCAGCAGCTCCCCCTTAGCGTTCGATGAGCAGTTCTTC. This sequence encodes CASSSPLAFDEQFF.

The chain has TRBV6-5 and TRBJ1-1; D not resolved. V lost 1 base and J 7 bases, leaving 10 bases between the germline ends. CDR1 MNHEY and CDR2 SVGAGI come from the germline V gene. There are 13 residues in the CDR3. The CDR3 protein is CASSYFPGDEAFF. The CDR3 region has the DNA TGTGCCAGCAGTTACTTTCCCGGGGATGAAGCTTTCTTT.

As for this clone: Other DNA sequences from this sample encode an identical CDR3 as well. This rearrangement joins TRBV12-3 or TRBV12-4 to TRBJ1-1; D is ambiguous. CDR3 length: 13 residues. V lost 2 bases, J lost 1 base, and 5 bases lay in between. CDR3 region: CASSLSGNTEAFF. The CDR3 DNA reads as TGTGCCAGCAGTTTATCGGGGAACACTGAAGCTTTCTTT.

V and J are TRBV28 and TRBJ1-2, with a weak D call TRBD1 (6 bases). The CDR3 has 15 residues. Trimming took 7 bases from V and 4 from J, leaving 19 bases between them. Germline CDR1 and CDR2: MDHEN and SYDVKM. The CDR3 spells CASTRSNQDSYGYTF. The CDR3 region has the DNA TGTGCCAGCACGCGCAGCAACCAGGACAGCTATGGCTACACCTTC.

This sequence joins TRBV2 and TRBJ2-3; D not certain. The germline V gene encodes CDR1 SNHLY and CDR2 FYNNEI. The CDR3 loop spans 11 amino acids. V gave up 7 bases and J gave up 14 bases, with 16 bases separating them. This chain's CDR3 is CASNLRSELYF. For the CDR3, the DNA is TGTGCCAGCAATCTGCGGAGCGAGCTGTATTTT.